One sample yielded the 25 T cell receptor delta chains listed below, sequenced in a study of γδ T cells in repeated Plasmodium falciparum infection. TCRdb processed the multiplex PCR reads again with the CATT caller. This sample carries around 57,000 delta-chain clones, approximately 1.7% of them seen once, and the ten largest clones take about 15%. Bulk repertoires came from Vgamma9/Vdelta2+ or Vdelta2-negative gammadelta T cells flow-sorted from PBMC. Input material: gamma-delta T cells from blood. These receptors were obtained from a pool of human donors (malaria-infected and uninfected, not separated).

About this clone: A far larger clone lies a single base away; this is likely a read error. Other DNA sequences in the same sample also yield this CDR3. The V gene is TRDV1, the J gene TRDJ1; D gene ambiguous. From germline, CDR1 is TSWWSYY and CDR2 QGS. This CDR3 comprises 14 residues. Trimming left V 3 bases short and J 3 bases short, with 11 bases between. The CDR3 region is CALGDLTSADKLIF. CDR3 sequence (DNA): TGTGCTCTTGGGGATTTAACCAGCGCCGATAAACTCATCTTT.

This clone has ten or more counts. It differs at one base from a far larger clone, so likely a read error. Other DNA sequences within the sample encode an identical CDR3. The chain employs TRDV1 and TRDJ1; D might be TRDD3 (6 bases). From germline, CDR1 is TSWWSYY and CDR2 QGS. The CDR3 contains 18 residues. CDR3 bases: TGTGCTCTTGGGGAATTAGAGCGGGGGAGGAGGTACACCGATAAACTCATCTTC. Its protein product is CALGELERGRRYTDKLIF.

A note on this clone: TCRdb assigns this DNA the protein of a much larger clone, which departs from its translation at residue 19; this likely reflects a read error, and the protein shown comes from translating the DNA. The V call is TRDV1, the J call TRDJ1; D may be TRDD3 (6 bases). TCRdb supplies no J gene; here it was assigned by aligning the nucleotide sequence to germline. V was cut by 2 bases and J by 3 bases, with 40 bases left in between. The CDR3 has 24 residues. Germline V lookup: CDR1 TSWWSYY, CDR2 QGS. DNA for the CDR3: TGTGCTCTTGGGGAAGGGAGAGGTTTGTATCTCTCTCCCGGGGGAAAAACCGGCGCCGATAAACTCATCTTT. It codes for CALGEGRGLYLSPGGKTGADKLIF.

This clone was observed a handful of times. The protein given by TCRdb reflects a much larger clone and differs at residue 18 from this DNA's translation, likely from a read error; the protein shown is the DNA's translation. The rearrangement joins TRDV3 to TRDJ1; TRDD3 matches 10 bases. TCRdb lists no J gene, so it was determined here by aligning the DNA to germline. CDR3 size: 21 residues. Germline CDR1 is TVYSNPD and CDR2 is GDNSRS (reference sequence). CDR3 in amino acids: CAFIARLFLVGGYIISDELIF. For the CDR3, the DNA is TGTGCCTTTATTGCCCGCCTATTCCTCGTTGGGGGATACATAATAAGCGATGAACTCATCTTT.

The table lists this clone with a few counts. The protein that TCRdb holds for this DNA derives from a much larger clone and differs from the translated DNA at residue 12, which likely indicates a read error; the protein shown here is translated from the DNA. V is TRDV1 and J is TRDJ1; 7 nucleotides align to TRDD3. Germline lookup yields CDR1 TSWWSYY and CDR2 QGS. The CDR3 is 16 residues long. CDR3 DNA: TGTGCTCTTGGGGACCCATACTGGGGCTACACCAATAAACTCATCTTT. It encodes CALGDPYWGYTNKLIF.

At least ten counts were recorded for this clone. The chain links TRDV1 to TRDJ1; D is uncertain. V was cut by 0 bases and J by 0 bases, with 8 bases left in between. This CDR3 contains 15 residues. The germline V gene encodes CDR1 TSWWSYY and CDR2 QGS. CDR3 loop: CALGELSSYTDKLIF. The CDR3 nucleotides read TGTGCTCTTGGGGAACTTAGCTCGTACACCGATAAACTCATCTTT.

This clone was detected ten times or more. The amino acid sequence in TCRdb belongs to a much larger clone and departs from this DNA's translation at residue 4, likely a sequencing read error; the sequence shown is translated from the DNA. This chain joins TRDV2 and TRDJ1; 9 nucleotides match TRDD3. There are 14 residues in the CDR3. Germline V CDR1 and CDR2: GEAIGNYY, EKD. The V segment lost 5 bases and the J segment 0 bases; nucleotides outside the gene matches: 3. As DNA, the CDR3 is TGTGCCTGTGTCCCTGGGGGATACACCGATAAACTCATCTTT. Translating gives CACVPGGYTDKLIF.

This clone has more than one count but fewer than ten. For this DNA, TCRdb reports the protein of a much larger clone, which diverges at residue 15, most likely from a read error; the protein presented here is translated directly from the DNA. The chain recombines TRDV1 with TRDJ1, with a weak D call TRDD2 (6 bases). Germline V gene sequence: CDR1 TSWWSYY, CDR2 QGS. The CDR3 covers 23 residues. V was cut by 0 bases and J by 0 bases, with 32 bases left in between. CDR3 amino acids: CALGELGFFLPRSRRRYTDKLIF. CDR3 bases: TGTGCTCTTGGGGAACTAGGATTCTTCCTGCCCAGGTCTCGGAGACGATACACCGATAAACTCATCTTT.

This clone has a handful of counts. The protein in TCRdb stems from a much larger clone and differs at residue 9 from this DNA's translation, likely a read error; here the protein is translated from the DNA. This chain joins TRDV1 and TRDJ1; 11 positions agree with TRDD3. Matching the DNA to germline supplied the J gene, which TCRdb does not give. Germline V lookup: CDR1 TSWWSYY, CDR2 QGS. The CDR3 loop spans 24 amino acids. Germline trimming cut 0 bases from V and 0 bases from J; bases unmatched to any gene: 24. As DNA, the CDR3 is TGTGCTCTTGGGGAACTCAGATCCTGCCTCCTTCGTACTGGGGGATATATCCACACCGATAAACTCATCTTT. It encodes CALGELRSCLLRTGGYIHTDKLIF.

This clone has only a few counts. This likely traces to a read error, being one base from a far larger clone. The sample has other DNA sequences that encode this CDR3 too. The chain couples TRDV1 to TRDJ2, with D possibly TRDD3 on 6 matching bases. Germline assignment: CDR1 TSWWSYY and CDR2 QGS. The CDR3 totals 14 residues. The CDR3 reads CALGGSGSIAQLFF. CDR3 sequence (DNA): TGTGCCCTTGGGGGCTCCGGATCGATAGCACAACTCTTCTTT.

This clone was counted at least ten times. The TCRdb protein comes from a much larger clone and disagrees with this DNA's translation at residue 11, likely due to a read error; the protein given here is derived from the DNA. Other DNA sequences within the sample encode an identical CDR3. The chain joins TRDV1 to TRDJ1, with 7 bases matching TRDD2. The germline V gene has CDR1 TSWWSYY and CDR2 QGS. V lost 2 bases to trimming and J lost 4 bases; unmatched junction nucleotides: 10. There are 16 residues in the CDR3. The CDR3 DNA sequence: TGTGCTCTTGGGGAAACATCTTCCTATAGCATCGATAAACTCATCTTT. Amino acids: CALGETSSYSIDKLIF.

This clone has a handful of counts. TCRdb lists the protein of a much larger clone for this DNA, which differs at residue 14, so this is likely a read error; the protein given here is translated from the DNA itself. This rearrangement joins TRDV2 to TRDJ1; 8 positions match TRDD3. The CDR3 runs 18 residues. Germline loops: CDR1 GEAIGNYY, CDR2 EKD. DNA for the CDR3: TGTGCCTGTGACACCTCGGTACTGGGGGCCAAGTACACCAATAAACTCATCTTT. Translating gives CACDTSVLGAKYTNKLIF.

This clone was counted only a few times. A far larger clone is off by one base, so a read error is likely. Other nucleotide sequences in the sample specify the same CDR3. The chain employs TRDV3 and TRDJ1; 9 bases are shared with TRDD3. TCRdb carries no J gene annotation; the J gene was assigned here by matching the DNA with germline. Losses at the gene ends were 4 bases for V and 6 bases for J; bases not matched to a gene: 33. The V gene's germline CDR1 is TVYSNPD and CDR2 GDNSRS (reference sequence). CDR3 length: 21 residues. The CDR3: CASSGGPKTYWGRIPEHKLIF. CDR3 in DNA: TGTGCCTCTTCTGGGGGCCCTAAAACCTACTGGGGGAGGATCCCGGAACATAAACTCATCTTT.

This clone came up many times. The J gene is TRDJ4, the V gene TRDV1; 7 bases match TRDD3. The V segment lost 0 bases and the J segment 2 bases; nucleotides outside the gene matches: 18. The CDR3 extends over 19 amino acids. Germline values: CDR1 TSWWSYY, CDR2 QGS. CDR3 sequence (DNA): TGTGCTCTTGGGGAACTCGCTACGAGAGTAGGGGGATCGAATAGACCCCTGATCTTT. Residues: CALGELATRVGGSNRPLIF.

Ten or more counts support this clone. This likely came from a read error, as a far larger clone is one base away. This same CDR3 is encoded by further DNA sequences in the sample. The chain recombines TRDV1 with TRDJ2; TRDD2 matches 8 bases. J gave up 0 bases and V 4 bases, and 16 bases lay outside the gene matches. This CDR3 is built from 20 residues. Per germline, CDR1 TSWWSYY and CDR2 QGS. CDR3 in DNA: TGTGCTCTTGGGGCTTCCTACGGGGGGTACGGGGGCTCTTTGACAGCACAACTCTTCTTT. Residues: CALGASYGGYGGSLTAQLFF.

This clone was counted at least ten times. The likely explanation is a read error, given a far larger clone one base away. The identical CDR3 is also encoded by other nucleotide sequences in the sample. V is TRDV1 and J is TRDJ1, with D perhaps matching TRDD3 (6 bases). The V gene's germline CDR1 is TSWWSYY and CDR2 QGS. CDR3 length equals 20 residues. CDR3 coding DNA: TGTGCCCTTGGGGAACAAGTCGGTTGGGGGTCATACTCATACACCGATAAACTCATCTTT. Residues: CALGEQVGWGSYSYTDKLIF.

This clone was counted a few times. The protein held in TCRdb is that of a much larger clone and does not match this DNA's translation at residue 14, likely because of a read error; the protein shown is translated from the DNA. The CDR3 region has the DNA TGTGCCTGTGACATTGACCGGCCTCGGGGGGATAGAAAGCACACCGATAAACTCATCTTT. This translates into CACDIDRPRGDRKHTDKLIF. The chain employs TRDV2 and TRDJ1; 8 nucleotides line up with TRDD3. Assignment of the J gene here rests on matching the DNA to germline, because TCRdb gives none. V was clipped by 2 bases and J by 0 bases; unmatched bases: 19. The CDR3 runs 20 residues. Germline V gives CDR1 GEAIGNYY, CDR2 EKD.

Comment on this clone: The protein that TCRdb holds for this DNA derives from a much larger clone and differs from the translated DNA at residue 11, which likely indicates a read error; the protein shown here is translated from the DNA. The V and J genes are TRDV3 and TRDJ1; 9 positions match TRDD3. The CDR3 extends over 22 amino acids. From germline, CDR1 is TVYSNPD and CDR2 GDNSRS (reference sequence). The trim removed 0 bases at V and 0 bases at J, leaving 26 bases unmatched. The CDR3 DNA is TGTGCCTTTAGATTCCCGTACTGGGGGACCCCCGCCAGGTCACAATACACCGATAAACTCATCTTT. Its protein product is CAFRFPYWGTPARSQYTDKLIF. The whole variable domain, remainder taken from reference TRDV3 and TRDJ1, is CDKVTQSSPDQTVASGSEVVLLCTYDTVYSNPDLFWYRIRPDYSFQFVFYGDNSRSEGADFTQGRFSVKHILTQKAFHLVISPVRTEDSATYYCAFRFPYWGTPARSQYTDKLIFGKGTRVTVEP.

This clone turned up a few times. One base separates it from a far larger clone, so it is likely a read error. This sample also contains other DNA sequences that code for the same CDR3. V usage is TRDV2 and J usage is TRDJ1; 13 bases map to TRDD3. The J gene is absent in TCRdb and was assigned here via DNA matching to germline. There are 17 residues in the CDR3. The germline gives CDR1 GEAIGNYY, CDR2 EKD. The CDR3 region has the DNA TGTGCTTGTGACACCGATTCTACTGGGGGATACGCCGATAAACTCATCTTT. Translating gives CACDTDSTGGYADKLIF.

This clone was seen at least ten times. The protein TCRdb lists belongs to a much larger clone and differs from this DNA's translation at residue 11, which points to a read error; the protein shown is made from the DNA. This chain joins TRDV1 and TRDJ3; a weak D match, TRDD2 (9 bases). The germline V gene has CDR1 TSWWSYY and CDR2 QGS. The CDR3 contains 24 residues. V was cut by 5 bases and J by 0 bases, with 32 bases left in between. The CDR3 protein is CALGPIPFLRAGGLYSWDTRQMFF. The CDR3 bases are TGTGCTCTTGGGCCCATCCCCTTCCTACGAGCTGGGGGACTGTACTCCTGGGACACCCGACAGATGTTTTTC.

This clone was detected only a few times. TCRdb's listed protein matches a much larger clone and diverges from this DNA's translation at residue 8, likely through a read error; the protein shown comes from the DNA. The rearrangement joins TRDV2 to TRDJ1; no clear D gene. TCRdb does not report a J gene; here it was assigned by matching the DNA to germline references. CDR1 is GEAIGNYY and CDR2 is EKD in the germline V gene. CDR3 length: 16 residues. V lost 3 bases and J 3 bases, leaving 19 bases between the germline ends. The CDR3 spells CACDQCRLSKPDKLIF. CDR3 nucleotide sequence: TGTGCCTGTGACCAATGCCGCCTCTCCAAGCCCGATAAACTCATCTTT.

Ten or more counts support this clone. The chain recombines TRDV1 with TRDJ1; 9 bases fit TRDD3. The CDR3 is made up of 23 amino acids. The V gene's germline CDR1 is TSWWSYY and CDR2 QGS. V trimming: 2 bases; J trimming: 3 bases; junction bases outside the gene matches: 28. CDR3 DNA: TGTGCTCTTGGGGAAAGTTATTCCTGCAAAAATCGCCGGGGATACGGTAGCGCCGATAAACTCATCTTT. It codes for CALGESYSCKNRRGYGSADKLIF.

There are a few counts of this clone. A junction end diverges from the germline sequence, so it may reflect a read error. V and J are TRDV1 and TRDJ1; TRDD3 aligns across 9 bases. CDR1 is TSWWSYY and CDR2 is QGS in the germline V gene. This CDR3 spans 21 amino acids. The CDR3 DNA reads TGCTCTGGGATACTGTCCCCACTGGGGGAACCCAACCCCCCATTGACCGATAAACTCATCTTT. Residues: CSGILSPLGEPNPPLTDKLIF.

As concerns this clone: The protein recorded in TCRdb matches a much larger clone and deviates from this DNA's translation at residue 8, suggesting a read error; the protein here is obtained by translating the DNA. The J gene is TRDJ1, the V gene TRDV2; TRDD3 matches 10 bases. V dropped 3 bases and J dropped 8; count of bases not matched to a gene: 29. CDR3 length: 21 residues. Germline assignment: CDR1 GEAIGNYY and CDR2 EKD. In DNA, the CDR3 is TGTGCCTGTGACCCTATGATTCTCCACCGGGGGATACGAAGATCCTACTCGAAACTCATCTTT. Protein: CACDPMILHRGIRRSYSKLIF.

This clone occurred many times. TCRdb's protein, taken from a much larger clone, differs from this DNA's translation at residue 5, likely owing to a read error; the protein displayed comes from the DNA. The chain carries TRDV1 and TRDJ1; D perhaps matches TRDD3 (8 bases). Assignment of the J gene here rests on matching the DNA to germline, because TCRdb gives none. Trimming shortened V by 4 bases and J by 3 bases, and 27 bases separated the two germline ends. The germline gives CDR1 TSWWSYY, CDR2 QGS. There are 19 residues in the CDR3. The DNA of the CDR3 is TGTGCTCTTGGGGGCGTGGTTCCTACGCTACTGGGGGCTCCCGATAAACTCATCTTT. Its translation: CALGGVVPTLLGAPDKLIF.